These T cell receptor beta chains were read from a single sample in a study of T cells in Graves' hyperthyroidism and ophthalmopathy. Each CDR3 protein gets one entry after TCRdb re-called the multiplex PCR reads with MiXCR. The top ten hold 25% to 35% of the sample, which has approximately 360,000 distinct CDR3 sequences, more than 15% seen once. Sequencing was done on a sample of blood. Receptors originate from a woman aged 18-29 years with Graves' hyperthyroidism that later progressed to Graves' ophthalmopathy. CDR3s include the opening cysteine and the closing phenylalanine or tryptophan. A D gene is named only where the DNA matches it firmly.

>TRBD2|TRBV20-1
CSARVLAVETQYF
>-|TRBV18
CASSQEKAFYGYTF
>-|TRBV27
CASSLGQGGFYEQYF
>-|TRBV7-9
CASRKEGPNTEAFF
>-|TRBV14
CASSQGWGAHSPADTQYF
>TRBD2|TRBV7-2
CASSPGRTSAYNEQFF
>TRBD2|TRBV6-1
CASSHFGDSGSYYEQYF
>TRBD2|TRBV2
CASASGNGELFF
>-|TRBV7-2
CASSLWVGQEAFF
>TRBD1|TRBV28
CASSQGQGGRYTEAFF
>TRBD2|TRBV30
CAWSLGLAGSYEQYF
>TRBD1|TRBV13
CASSQFRDRELNEQYF
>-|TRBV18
CASSRTGPEQYF
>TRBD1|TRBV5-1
CASSLSGQYYSTLHF
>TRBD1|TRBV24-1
CATSDATGRTGELFF
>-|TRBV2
CASSGPGTGNQPQHF
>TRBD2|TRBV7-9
CASSLPRGLAGGRDTQYF
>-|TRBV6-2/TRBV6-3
CASSRLRLVDTQYF
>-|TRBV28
CASRQGVPGELFF
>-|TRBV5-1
CASSPTSGEVETQYF
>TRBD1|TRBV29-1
CSVEPTGGTDTQYF
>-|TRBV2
CASTLLGGLTYNEQFF
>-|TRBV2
CASSDLTSYEQYF